This TCR beta chain was sequenced for a study of T cell responses to AZD1222 COVID-19 vaccine (dated by TCRdb to about 2021). As for the study more broadly: AZD1222 recipients given second doses at about 4 weeks or at about 12 weeks were pooled, since spike-specific TCR depth and breadth were not found to differ between the two schedules. Enrollment into the trials was organized by age into subgroups of 18-55, 56-69 and 70-plus years, and those subgroups contained roughly 140, 27 and 60 TCR-sequenced participants, respectively. A total of about 240 trial participants underwent TCR sequencing, of whom some 210 received two doses of AZD1222 and some 25 received two doses of the MenACWY control vaccine. What the authors observed across the whole study: Vaccine-associated CD4 TCRs spanned the whole spike protein, with dominant responses in regions 160-218 and 743-854. Conclusions about previously exposed vaccinees are limited because only six or seven AZD1222 recipients were SARS-CoV-2 seropositive at baseline. Reportedly, almost half of the unique spike-specific TCRs recognized epitopes lying outside the regions that are mutated in the B.1.351 and B.1.1.7 variants. Because no samples from the day 14 peak response were available, repertoires could be characterized only after the peak T cell response. Participants were mostly white British, with more females than males. The authors suggested clonal diversity may have been underestimated. Spike-specific TCR breadth and depth rose significantly after two AZD1222 doses compared with day 0 and with MenACWY recipients. In the small 56-69-year group, the increase in depth fell short of significance, most likely because of low power.

Worth noting for this clone: The antigen it recognizes is unknown. The input lacks base qualities; no much larger clone sits a single base away.

The CDR3 regions of human TCRbeta chains were analyzed by immunosequencing. Per the authors' processing: TCRs in the repertoires were matched against a reference library of SARS-CoV-2-specific TCRs that had been generated with the MIRA antigen-specificity platform. Breadth was defined as the fraction of unique TCRs that were SARS-CoV-2-associated, and depth was defined as the fraction of total T cells that were SARS-CoV-2-associated. Each spike-specific TCR was assigned to its reactive spike region and to a CD4 or CD8 class using the MIRA data. Log10-transformed breadth and depth values were compared by one-way ANOVA with Sidak's multiple comparisons tests. The table comes from immuneACCESS by way of TCRdb, which keeps in-frame sequences with V and J called. Part of the clones is missing from these tables; in studies checked, under half for an unresolved V gene and the rest for unknown reasons. That table is the source of V, J and clone size, and D and trimming were worked out from the DNA. Recorded for this sample are 95,000 to 100,000 clones; about 88% of them occurred a single time. The biggest ten clones account for 15% to 20% of the sample.

Interpreted using the paper, the time point label stands for: baseline before first vaccination. Samples from vaccinated people were obtained from the UK trials COV001 and COV002, which included a single-blind randomized controlled phase 2/3 trial of AZD1222 (ChAdOx1 nCoV-19) in healthy adults. For TCRbeta chain sequencing, PBMC samples from trial participants were taken at day 0 and at day 28 after the second dose. Cut back by 6 bases and 3 bases, the V and J ends lie 16 bases apart. Per the germline V gene, SGHRS is the CDR1 and YFSETQ is the CDR2. Spanning cysteine to phenylalanine, the CDR3 consists of 14 amino acids. Only the CDR3 region is kept as DNA, spanning 42 bases read in frame from base 1.

This clonotype was sampled from an adult in good health. Material: peripheral blood, obtained on day 0 of AZD1222 vaccination. The sequence links TRBV5-1 to TRBJ2-7; the best D guess is TRBD2, with 6 bases matching. The CDR3 protein is CASTSSGLDYEQYF. The DNA sequence follows: TGCGCCAGCACCTCCAGCGGGCTAGACTACGAGCAGTACTTC.